This is a list of T cell receptor beta chains from one sample in a study of T cell responses to AZD1222 COVID-19 vaccine. Using immunoSEQ multiplex PCR, the repertoire was profiled, and TCRdb retains in-frame clones only, with some absent. The data hold more than 140,000 clones, with around 88% observed a single time. The specimen comprised peripheral blood, sampled on day 0 of MenACWY control vaccination. All receptors come from an adult in good health. The CDR3 runs from the conserved cysteine through the conserved F or W. D genes are given only for firm matches. The size field is filled for only some rows; it gives once, few, many or a size class.

clone size	V gene	CDR3 length	J gene	D gene	CDR3 protein	CDR3 DNA
once	TRBV29-1	13	TRBJ1-1	NA	CSVEVQGNTEAFF	TGCAGCGTTGAAGTCCAGGGGAACACTGAAGCTTTCTTT
NA	TRBV5-6	13	TRBJ1-2	NA	CASSEGTGYGYTF	TGTGCCAGCAGCGAGGGGACGGGGTATGGCTACACCTTC
once	TRBV18	14	TRBJ1-5	TRBD1	CASSPGTGGQPQHF	TGTGCCAGCTCACCAGGGACAGGGGGTCAGCCCCAGCATTTT
NA	TRBV7-3	16	TRBJ2-2	TRBD1	CASSPRNRGQGGELFF	TGTGCCAGCAGCCCTAGAAACAGGGGGCAAGGCGGGGAGCTGTTTTTT
NA	TRBV6-5	14	TRBJ1-2	NA	CASNPLGGFYGYTF	TGTGCCAGCAATCCCCTGGGCGGGTTCTATGGCTACACCTTC
once	TRBV7-8	13	TRBJ2-3	NA	CASSFGQADTQYF	TGTGCCAGCAGCTTCGGCCAGGCAGATACGCAGTATTTT
NA	TRBV28	13	TRBJ1-2	NA	CASTSGAGYGYTF	TGTGCCAGCACTTCAGGGGCGGGCTATGGCTACACCTTC
NA	TRBV19	15	TRBJ2-4	NA	CASSPYGGSKNIQYF	TGTGCCAGTAGTCCCTATGGGGGATCCAAAAACATTCAGTACTTC
many	TRBV7-6	19	TRBJ1-1	NA	CASSPGGMLGKRRNTEAFF	TGTGCCAGCAGCCCGGGGGGGATGTTGGGGAAGCGTCGGAACACTGAAGCTTTCTTT
NA	TRBV5-4	15	TRBJ1-4	NA	CASSPRPERGEKLFF	TGTGCCAGCAGCCCCAGGCCAGAACGGGGAGAAAAACTGTTTTTT
NA	TRBV6-2/TRBV6-3	12	TRBJ1-1	NA	CASSSDSALAFF	TGTGCCAGCAGTTCCGACAGCGCGTTGGCTTTCTTT
NA	TRBV3-1/TRBV3-2	15	TRBJ1-5	NA	CASSQQGGSNQPQHF	TGTGCCAGCAGCCAACAAGGGGGGAGCAATCAGCCCCAGCATTTT
NA	TRBV5-1	14	TRBJ2-3	TRBD1	CASSLGQTTDTQYF	TGCGCCAGCAGCCTGGGACAGACCACAGATACGCAGTATTTT
NA	TRBV7-2	14	TRBJ1-1	NA	CASSSAGGQGEAFF	TGTGCCAGCAGCTCGGCGGGGGGCCAGGGTGAAGCTTTCTTT
NA	TRBV7-9	16	TRBJ2-3	NA	CASSPTTATGTDTQYF	TGTGCCAGCAGCCCAACTACGGCGACAGGCACAGATACGCAGTATTTT
NA	TRBV15	12	TRBJ1-2	NA	CATSPGDYGYTF	TGTGCCACCAGCCCAGGGGACTATGGCTACACCTTC
NA	TRBV5-6	14	TRBJ1-6	NA	CASSLGRINSPLHF	TGTGCCAGCAGCTTGGGACGGATTAATTCACCCCTCCACTTT
NA	TRBV4-1	14	TRBJ1-1	NA	CASSQDRLGTEAFF	TGCGCCAGCAGCCAAGATCGGCTGGGCACTGAAGCTTTCTTT
NA	TRBV19	14	TRBJ2-7	TRBD1	CASSPMGDSWEQYF	TGTGCCAGTAGCCCGATGGGGGACAGTTGGGAGCAGTACTTC
NA	TRBV19	15	TRBJ2-3	NA	CASSGQALSSDTQYF	TGTGCCAGTAGTGGGCAGGCCCTAAGTTCAGATACGCAGTATTTT
NA	TRBV5-4	15	TRBJ1-6	TRBD1	CASSLGQGVNSPLHF	TGTGCCAGCAGCCTGGGACAGGGGGTAAATTCACCCCTCCACTTT
NA	TRBV5-5	15	TRBJ1-1	NA	CASSLSPVSNTEAFF	TGTGCCAGCAGCTTGTCCCCGGTCTCCAACACTGAAGCTTTCTTT
NA	TRBV7-8	16	TRBJ2-3	TRBD2	CASSPPRLAGVDTQYF	TGTGCCAGCAGCCCCCCTAGACTAGCGGGGGTGGATACGCAGTATTTT
NA	TRBV29-1	11	TRBJ1-1	NA	CSVEDPTEAFF	TGCAGCGTTGAAGATCCCACTGAAGCTTTCTTT
once	TRBV19	14	TRBJ2-1	NA	CASSIMGTGNEQFF	TGTGCCAGTAGTATAATGGGGACGGGTAATGAGCAGTTCTTC
once	TRBV30	14	TRBJ2-2	NA	CAWSPAGIPGELFF	TGTGCCTGGAGTCCGGCGGGGATCCCTGGGGAGCTGTTTTTT
NA	TRBV11-3	14	TRBJ2-5	NA	CASSLGTGTETQYF	TGTGCCAGCAGCTTAGGAACGGGAACAGAGACCCAGTACTTC
NA	TRBV7-9	12	TRBJ1-2	NA	CASSLGGYGYTF	TGTGCCAGCAGCTTAGGAGGTTATGGCTACACCTTC
NA	TRBV27	14	TRBJ2-2	NA	CASSSMGPLGELFF	TGTGCCAGTTCGAGTATGGGACCCCTAGGGGAGCTGTTTTTT